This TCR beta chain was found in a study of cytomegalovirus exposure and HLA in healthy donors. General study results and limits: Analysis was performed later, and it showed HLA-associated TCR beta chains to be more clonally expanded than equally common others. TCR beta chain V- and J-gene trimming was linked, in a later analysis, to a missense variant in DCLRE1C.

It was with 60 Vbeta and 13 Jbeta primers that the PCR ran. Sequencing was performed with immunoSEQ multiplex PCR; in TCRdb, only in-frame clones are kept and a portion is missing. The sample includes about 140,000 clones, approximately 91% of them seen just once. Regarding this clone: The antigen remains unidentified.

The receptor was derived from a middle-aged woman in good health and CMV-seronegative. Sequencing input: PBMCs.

The CDR3 reads CASSRGGTYEQYF. The CDR3 DNA reads as TGTGCCAGCAGCCGGGGGGGGACATACGAGCAGTACTTC. This chain connects TRBV4-2 to TRBJ2-7; possibly TRBD2 for D (7 bases). The CDR3 runs 13 residues. Germline values: CDR1 LGHNA, CDR2 YNFKEQ. Trimming cost V 4 bases and J 4 bases, with 11 bases left between them.